One and the same sample provided the 24 T cell receptor beta chains below, sequenced in a study of blood T cell repertoires in COVID-19. Clones were read by immunoSEQ multiplex PCR, and TCRdb kept only the in-frame ones, dropping some. Among a few hundred thousand clones listed, around 90% were seen once. The specimen sequenced was peripheral blood. These receptors all come from a woman between 50 and 59 years old who had recovered from COVID-19.

The CDR3 loop reads CASSYLRTGGSEAFF. The CDR3 region has the DNA TGTGCCAGCAGTTACCTCAGGACCGGAGGATCTGAAGCTTTCTTT. This sequence joins TRBV6-2 or TRBV6-3 and TRBJ1-1; no reliable D call. Trimming removed 2 bases at V and 6 bases at J, with 16 bases between. This CDR3 is built from 15 residues. Germline CDR1 reads MNHEY; CDR2 reads SVGEGT.

To note about this clone: This specimen includes other DNA sequences encoding the same CDR3. The chain has TRBV5-1 and TRBJ2-7; D gene uncertain. Between the trimmed V and J ends, which lost 8 bases and 0 bases, there was a span of 6 bases. CDR3 length: 11 amino acids. Germline lookup yields CDR1 SGHRS and CDR2 YFSETQ. The CDR3 loop reads CASSSSYEQYF. The CDR3 coding sequence is TGCGCCAGTTCCAGCTCCTACGAGCAGTACTTC.

V and J are TRBV6-2 or TRBV6-3 and TRBJ2-1, with 16 bases aligning to TRBD2. Per germline, CDR1 MNHEY and CDR2 SVGEGT. This CDR3 region has 15 residues. The junction had 3 bases not matched to a gene; V was cut back by 5 bases and J by 8 bases. The CDR3 sequence is CASSPGTSGGDEQFF. In nucleotides, the CDR3 is TGTGCCAGCAGTCCCGGGACTAGCGGGGGGGATGAGCAGTTCTTC.

V is TRBV2 and J is TRBJ2-3, with D hard to call. The CDR3 extends over 15 amino acids. Trimming took off 3 bases at V and 0 bases at J, with 10 bases between the two ends. CDR1 and CDR2 from the germline V gene are SNHLY and FYNNEI. CDR3 protein: CASSDRLVSTDTQYF. The CDR3 DNA reads TGTGCCAGCAGTGATAGACTCGTCAGCACAGATACGCAGTATTTT.

The V call is TRBV12-3 or TRBV12-4, the J call TRBJ2-1, with 10 nucleotides matching TRBD1. This CDR3 is built from 13 residues. V gave up 6 bases and J gave up 9 bases; unmatched junction bases: 5. As DNA, the CDR3 is TGTGCCAGCAGAATGGGACAGGGGACTGAGCAGTTCTTC. It specifies CASRMGQGTEQFF.

This sequence joins TRBV27 and TRBJ1-4; D perhaps matches TRBD1 (6 bases). CDR1 is MNHEY, CDR2 SMNVEV, per germline (reference sequence). The CDR3 totals 15 residues. V was clipped by 0 bases and J by 6 bases, with 11 bases between them. CDR3: CASSLSGGGDEKLFF. The CDR3 coding sequence is TGTGCCAGCAGTTTATCCGGCGGGGGCGATGAAAAACTGTTTTTT.

Only one count was recorded for this clone. The chain is built from TRBV30 and TRBJ2-5; D is ambiguous. CDR1 and CDR2 from the germline V gene are GTSNPN and SVGIG (reference sequence). The V and J ends lost 5 bases and 4 bases respectively, with 20 bases between them. This CDR3 is 15 amino acids long. CDR3 nucleotides: TGTGCCTGGTCCCGTGGGCCCCACCAAGTAGAGACCCAGTACTTC. Its translation: CAWSRGPHQVETQYF.

J is TRBJ2-5 and V is TRBV2, with TRBD2 matching over 12 bases. J lost 5 bases, V lost 7 bases, and 5 bases had no gene match. Per the germline V gene, CDR1 is SNHLY and CDR2 is FYNNEI. This CDR3 spans 14 amino acids. CDR3 DNA sequence: TGTGCCAGCAAAGGACTAGCGGGACGGGAGACCCAGTACTTC. It translates to CASKGLAGRETQYF.

This clone appeared a single time. The chain combines TRBV3-1 (or the pseudogene TRBV3-2) with TRBJ2-6; 9 nucleotides match TRBD1. V shed 3 bases and J 4 bases; nucleotides not matched to a gene: 13. The CDR3 runs 19 residues. In germline, CDR1 is LGHDT, CDR2 YNNKEL (reference sequence). The CDR3 region has the DNA TGTGCCAGCAGCCACAGACAGGGGGTGGGGTTAACCGGGGCCAACGTCCTGACTTTC. It codes for CASSHRQGVGLTGANVLTF.

This rearrangement joins TRBV7-9 to TRBJ2-7; no firm D call. The CDR3 is 12 amino acids. V gave up 5 bases and J gave up 3 bases, with 8 bases separating them. Germline CDR1 reads SEHNR; CDR2 reads FQNEAQ (reference sequence). Written as DNA, the CDR3 is TGTGCCAGCAGCCTACGTGGCTACGAGCAGTACTTC. The encoded protein is CASSLRGYEQYF.

The chain carries TRBV3-1 (or the pseudogene TRBV3-2) and TRBJ1-6; D perhaps matches TRBD1 (5 bases). The V end lost 2 bases, the J end lost 6 bases, and 11 bases lay between the germline ends. Per germline, CDR1 LGHDT and CDR2 YNNKEL (reference sequence). The CDR3 runs 15 residues. CDR3 sequence: CASSQTGSPNSPLHF. CDR3 sequence (DNA): TGTGCCAGCAGCCAAACAGGTAGCCCTAATTCACCCCTCCACTTT.

In its sample, this clone was seen once. The V and J genes are TRBV7-2 and TRBJ2-1; TRBD2 agrees at 12 bases. Trimming cost V 5 bases and J 13 bases; bases outside gene matches: 6. The germline CDR1 and CDR2 sequences are SGHTA and FQGNSA. There are 13 residues in the CDR3. The CDR3 sequence is CASSLGTSGLQFF. In DNA, the CDR3 is TGTGCCAGCAGCCTCGGGACTAGCGGGTTACAGTTCTTC.

This sequence joins TRBV5-1 and TRBJ1-5, with 8 bases identical to TRBD1. Per the germline V gene, CDR1 is SGHRS and CDR2 is YFSETQ. This CDR3 has 16 amino acids. Trimming cost V 0 bases and J 0 bases; bases outside gene matches: 2. The CDR3 DNA reads as TGCGCCAGCAGCTTGGGGACAGGGCTTAGCAATCAGCCCCAGCATTTT. As protein: CASSLGTGLSNQPQHF.

This clone is a singleton in its sample. V and J are TRBV11-2 and TRBJ2-5, with D possibly matching TRBD1 (6 bases). V was pared by 2 bases and J by 0 bases, with 10 bases between. The CDR3 has 15 residues. CDR1 is SGHAT, CDR2 FQNNGV, per germline. DNA for the CDR3: TGTGCCAGCAGCTTAATGAGGGGGTACCAAGAGACCCAGTACTTC. It encodes CASSLMRGYQETQYF.

The rearrangement joins TRBV30 to TRBJ1-2, with D possibly matching TRBD1 (6 bases). Trimming took off 0 bases at V and 4 bases at J, with 12 bases between the two ends. CDR3 length: 14 residues. The germline V gene encodes CDR1 GTSNPN and CDR2 SVGIG (reference sequence). The CDR3 sequence is CAWSVRRQVYGYTF. The CDR3 DNA reads TGTGCCTGGAGTGTACGGAGACAGGTCTATGGCTACACCTTC. Full variable domain (outside the CDR3, taken from reference TRBV30 and TRBJ1-2): SQTIHQWPATLVQPVGSPLSLECTVEGTSNPNLYWYRQAAGRGLQLLFYSVGIGQISSEVPQNLSASRPQDRQFILSSKKLLLSDSGFYLCAWSVRRQVYGYTFGSGTRLTVV.

The genes are TRBV2 and TRBJ1-4, with a tentative D call TRBD1 (5 bases). Germline CDR1 reads SNHLY; CDR2 reads FYNNEI. The V end was cut by 5 bases, the J end by 10 bases, with 17 bases between. This CDR3 has 14 amino acids. CDR3 in DNA: TGTGCCAGCAGTTTTCTACAGGCAGATTTAAAACTGTTTTTT. Its protein product is CASSFLQADLKLFF.

This chain uses TRBV7-9 with TRBJ1-1, with a weak D call TRBD1 (6 bases). CDR3 length: 12 residues. The germline V and J ends were trimmed by 11 bases and 2 bases, with 12 bases remaining between them. The germline gives CDR1 SEHNR, CDR2 FQNEAQ (reference sequence). CDR3: CASRDTNTEAFF. In DNA, the CDR3 is TGTGCCTCCCGGGACACCAACACTGAAGCTTTCTTT.

This sequence joins TRBV4-3 and TRBJ1-2, with D possibly matching TRBD1 (5 bases). CDR3 length: 15 residues. V was clipped by 0 bases and J by 4 bases, with 12 bases between them. Germline V gives CDR1 LGHNA, CDR2 YSLEER. The chain's CDR3 is CASSQEGGTGYGYTF. The CDR3 DNA follows: TGCGCCAGCAGCCAAGAGGGGGGTACCGGCTATGGCTACACCTTC.

The chain has TRBV10-3 and TRBJ2-7; 9 positions agree with TRBD1. CDR1 ENHRY and CDR2 SYGVKD come from the germline V gene. The junction had 10 bases not matched to a gene; V was cut back by 5 bases and J by 5 bases. This CDR3 is 15 amino acids long. CDR3 nucleotide sequence: TGTGCCATCAGTATTTCCGGGACAGGGAGCAACGAGCAGTACTTC. This translates into CAISISGTGSNEQYF.

The chain links TRBV6-5 to TRBJ1-4, with unresolved D. Deletions cut 2 bases from V and 8 bases from J, with 15 bases between. The CDR3 contains 15 residues. Germline V lookup: CDR1 MNHEY, CDR2 SVGAGI. The CDR3 loop is CASSYLPRKEEKLFF. For the CDR3, the DNA is TGTGCCAGCAGTTACCTCCCCAGAAAGGAGGAAAAACTGTTTTTT.

V is TRBV7-2 and J is TRBJ1-2; no definite D call. There are 12 residues in the CDR3. V was clipped by 8 bases and J by 3 bases, with 10 bases between them. Looked up from germline, CDR1 is SGHTA and CDR2 is FQGNSA. The CDR3 sequence is CASGWAHYGYTF. CDR3 in DNA: TGTGCCAGCGGCTGGGCCCACTATGGCTACACCTTC.

This clone was counted once. The chain joins TRBV18 to TRBJ2-3; weak D call: TRBD2 (5 bases). The length of the CDR3 is 15 residues. From germline, CDR1 is KGHSH and CDR2 LQKENI. V lost 8 bases and J 0 bases, leaving 15 bases between the germline ends. The CDR3 sequence is CASVTSGVSTDTQYF. Here the CDR3 DNA reads TGTGCCAGCGTCACCTCCGGGGTAAGCACAGATACGCAGTATTTT.

V usage is TRBV28 and J usage is TRBJ2-1; 10 nucleotides line up with TRBD2. The ends lost 1 base at V and 2 bases at J; junction bases unmatched: 2. The CDR3 loop spans 16 amino acids. The germline V gene encodes CDR1 MDHEN and CDR2 SYDVKM. The CDR3 coding sequence is TGTGCCAGCAGTTTATATGGACTAGCGGCCTACAATGAGCAGTTCTTC. Translated: CASSLYGLAAYNEQFF.

J is TRBJ2-7 and V is TRBV7-9, with D perhaps TRBD2 (7 bases). Trimming shortened V by 0 bases and J by 1 base, and 10 bases separated the two germline ends. This CDR3 comprises 15 residues. CDR1 is SEHNR, CDR2 FQNEAQ, per germline (reference sequence). The CDR3 nucleotides are TGTGCCAGCAGCTTAGCCAGGGGAGGGTCCTACGAGCAGTACTTC. Its translation: CASSLARGGSYEQYF. The whole variable domain, filled in from reference TRBV7-9 and TRBJ2-7, reads DTGVSQNPRHKITKRGQNVTFRCDPISEHNRLYWYRQTLGQGPEFLTYFQNEAQLEKSRLLSDRFSAERPKGSFSTLEIQRTEQGDSAMYLCASSLARGGSYEQYFGPGTRLTVT.